This entry describes one T cell receptor (beta chain). Its antigen is currently unknown. It was with a sample-barcoded 5' primer and a J-beta primer mix that a second PCR of roughly 7 to 12 cycles was run. Each sample provided no less than 2.5 million CDR3-containing paired-end reads. A single record per CDR3 protein comes from TCRdb applying MiXCR to the 5' RACE reads. This sample has approximately 850,000 distinct CDR3 sequences, with roughly 44% found just once. The data were taken from a study of blood T cells in healthy people across ages. Whole-study findings and limits: Naive T cell percentage showed a strong correlation with the diversity of TCR beta. Long-lived and aged donors differed, with more naive CD4+ cells and higher diversity in the long-lived.

Germline V lookup: CDR1 SGHTS, CDR2 YDEGEE. V was trimmed by 2 bases and J by 5 bases, leaving 13 bases between them. The CDR3 has 15 amino acids. The origin of this receptor is a man aged 55 to 70 in good health. Sequencing used blood. This chain joins TRBV5-8 and TRBJ2-2; maybe TRBD1 (6 bases). CDR3 in amino acids: CASSFPGAGTGELFF. The DNA of the CDR3 is TGTGCCAGCAGCTTCCCAGGGGCAGGGACCGGGGAGCTGTTTTTT.